These 29 T cell receptor beta chains were sequenced from one sample in a study of blood T cell repertoires in COVID-19. TCRdb's copy holds only in-frame clones and misses some; the assay was immunoSEQ multiplex PCR. Of about 220,000 clones in the sample, 75% to 90% were seen once. Sequencing used PBMCs or T cells enriched from blood (not recorded which). Receptors originate from a woman aged 18 to 35 in a cohort exposed to, infected with or recovered from COVID-19 (not recorded which).

V is TRBV11-2 and J is TRBJ1-1, with TRBD1 matching 11 bases. This CDR3 spans 13 amino acids. With V trimmed by 6 bases and J by 7 bases, 4 bases remained unmatched. Per germline, CDR1 SGHAT and CDR2 FQNNGV. The CDR3 DNA reads TGTGCCAGCAGACCGGGACAGGGGGTTGAAGCTTTCTTT. Encoded protein: CASRPGQGVEAFF.

V gene TRBV27 combines with J gene TRBJ2-4, with 7 positions matching TRBD1. CDR3 size: 16 residues. The ends lost 5 bases at V and 0 bases at J; junction bases unmatched: 7. Germline CDR1 is MNHEY and CDR2 is SMNVEV (reference sequence). DNA of the CDR3: TGTGCCAGCAGTAGTCTTGGGACAGTAGCCAAAAACATTCAGTACTTC. Translating it yields CASSSLGTVAKNIQYF.

V and J are TRBV28 and TRBJ1-2; no definite D call. The CDR3 spans 11 residues. CDR1 is MDHEN, CDR2 SYDVKM, per germline. Trimming removed 5 bases at V and 6 bases at J, with 7 bases between. The CDR3 protein is CASSTGNGYTF. In nucleotides, the CDR3 is TGTGCCAGCAGTACGGGGAATGGCTACACCTTC.

The rearrangement uses TRBV5-1 and TRBJ2-1; 8 nucleotides align to TRBD1. V dropped 0 bases and J dropped 10; count of bases not matched to a gene: 6. The germline V gene encodes CDR1 SGHRS and CDR2 YFSETQ. The CDR3 is made up of 14 amino acids. The CDR3 is CASSLGQGAGEQFF. The DNA for the CDR3 is TGCGCCAGCAGCTTGGGGCAGGGGGCGGGGGAGCAGTTCTTC.

The chain combines TRBV14 with TRBJ2-7; no definite D call. Trimming removed 3 bases from V and 2 bases from J, with 11 bases in between. Germline V gene sequence: CDR1 SGHDN, CDR2 FVKESK. CDR3 length equals 14 residues. CDR3 nucleotides: TGTGCCAGCAGCCACCCCCCCCAGACCTACGAGCAGTACTTC. This encodes CASSHPPQTYEQYF.

The V call is TRBV6-1, the J call TRBJ2-1, with 7 bases aligning to TRBD2. This CDR3 region has 15 residues. Trimming took 2 bases from V and 2 from J; bases not matched to a gene: 3. CDR1 MNHNS and CDR2 SASEGT come from the germline V gene. CDR3 sequence reads: CASSEQAGTYNEQFF. Written as DNA, the CDR3 is TGTGCCAGCAGTGAACAAGCGGGAACCTACAATGAGCAGTTCTTC.

This rearrangement joins TRBV4-2 to TRBJ2-6, with D perhaps TRBD2 (5 bases). The CDR3 totals 15 residues. V was clipped by 1 base and J by 2 bases, with 6 bases between them. Per the germline V gene, CDR1 is LGHNA and CDR2 is YNFKEQ. This CDR3 is CASSQAGTGANVLTF. The CDR3 nucleotides are TGTGCCAGCAGCCAAGCCGGGACTGGGGCCAACGTCCTGACTTTC.

The chain is built from TRBV7-2 and TRBJ2-1, with 9 bases that match TRBD2. Germline V gives CDR1 SGHTA, CDR2 FQGNSA. Trimming removed 3 bases from V and 8 bases from J; junction bases left unmatched: 11. CDR3 length equals 16 residues. CDR3 amino acids: CASSFLTGTSWHEQFF. The DNA for the CDR3 is TGTGCCAGCAGCTTTCTAACCGGGACTAGCTGGCATGAGCAGTTCTTC.

The V gene is TRBV4-1, the J gene TRBJ2-1, with 8 nucleotides matching TRBD2. The CDR3 runs 14 residues. J was trimmed by 9 bases and V by 10 bases; bases with no gene match: 14. Germline V CDR1 and CDR2: MGHRA, YSYEKL. In DNA form, the CDR3 reads TGCGCCACCTGGTCGGGGGGGGGCCAGGGTGAGCAGTTCTTC. Its protein is CATWSGGGQGEQFF.

V is TRBV7-9 and J is TRBJ1-5; 7 bases match TRBD1. Germline loops: CDR1 SEHNR, CDR2 FQNEAQ (reference sequence). The CDR3 has 16 residues. With V trimmed by 1 base and J by 5 bases, 8 bases remained unmatched. CDR3 bases: TGTGCCAGCAGCTTAGGGACAGGATTCCCAGATCAGCCCCAGCATTTT. Protein product: CASSLGTGFPDQPQHF.

The V gene is TRBV19, the J gene TRBJ2-2; weak D call: TRBD2 (5 bases). V was cut by 3 bases and J by 1 base, with 9 bases left in between. Germline V gene data show CDR1 as LNHDA and CDR2 as SQIVND (reference sequence). This CDR3 contains 15 residues. The CDR3 nucleotides are TGTGCCAGTAGTATTGGGGAGTTGAACACCGGGGAGCTGTTTTTT. It encodes CASSIGELNTGELFF.

The chain employs TRBV11-2 and TRBJ2-1; 7 nucleotides match TRBD1. The CDR3 loop spans 13 amino acids. Germline trimming cut 5 bases from V and 11 bases from J; bases unmatched to any gene: 9. Germline V CDR1 and CDR2: SGHAT, FQNNGV. The CDR3 bases are TGTGCCAGCAGCAAAACAGGGGCAAGCAAGCAGTTCTTC. Residues: CASSKTGASKQFF.

This clone occurred once. The chain combines TRBV29-1 with TRBJ1-2; 9 positions match TRBD1. The CDR3 runs to 15 residues. From germline, CDR1 is SQVTM and CDR2 ANQGSEA. V lost 6 bases to trimming and J lost 4 bases; unmatched junction nucleotides: 12. The CDR3 region has the DNA TGCAGCGTGCTTGGGACAGGGAAAAACTTCTATGGCTACACCTTC. Protein: CSVLGTGKNFYGYTF.

There are a few counts of this clone. One junction end disagrees with the germline gene, perhaps due to a read error. The V and J genes are TRBV7-7 and TRBJ2-3; 8 bases fit TRBD1. Per germline, CDR1 SSHAT and CDR2 FNYEAQ (reference sequence). The CDR3 is 15 amino acids. The CDR3 here is CASSPGTGFTDTQYF. The CDR3 coding sequence is TGTGCTAGCAGCCCAGGGACAGGCTTCACAGATACGCAGTATTTT.

This chain joins TRBV5-4 and TRBJ1-2; TRBD1 aligns across 10 bases. Germline lookup yields CDR1 SGHNT and CDR2 YYREEE (reference sequence). There are 14 residues in the CDR3. Germline trimming cut 5 bases from V and 3 bases from J; bases unmatched to any gene: 4. Here the CDR3 reads CASSSGQGYYGYTF. The CDR3 DNA reads TGTGCCAGCAGTTCGGGACAGGGGTACTATGGCTACACCTTC.

CDR3 residues: CASITLAGGAGELFF. The CDR3 DNA reads TGTGCCAGCATCACCCTAGCGGGAGGAGCCGGGGAGCTGTTTTTT. The J gene is TRBJ2-2, the V gene TRBV6-5, with 11 bases lining up with TRBD2. The germline gives CDR1 MNHEY, CDR2 SVGAGI. The junction had 7 bases not matched to a gene; V was cut back by 7 bases and J by 6 bases. The CDR3 is 15 amino acids.

CDR3 in DNA: TGTGCCAGCAGCCACGGACAGGGGGGGCCTTGGGGCTACACCTTC. It is translated as CASSHGQGGPWGYTF. The rearrangement links TRBV3-1 (or the pseudogene TRBV3-2) to TRBJ1-2; 10 nucleotides line up with TRBD1. The V gene end was trimmed by 3 bases and the J gene end by 8 bases; junction bases not matched to a gene: 9. The CDR3 totals 15 residues. From germline, CDR1 is LGHDT and CDR2 YNNKEL (reference sequence).

The V gene is TRBV5-1, the J gene TRBJ1-5, with D unclear. Germline values: CDR1 SGHRS, CDR2 YFSETQ. V lost 0 bases and J 5 bases, leaving 12 bases between the germline ends. The CDR3 totals 15 residues. CDR3 loop: CASSLGSRPDQPQHF. As DNA, the CDR3 is TGCGCCAGCAGCTTGGGTTCCAGGCCTGATCAGCCCCAGCATTTT.

This clone was seen once. The V call is TRBV4-2, the J call TRBJ2-6; 8 bases agree with TRBD1. This CDR3 region has 18 residues. V shed 2 bases, J shed 0 bases, and the junction held 6 bases outside the gene matches. In germline, CDR1 is LGHNA, CDR2 YNFKEQ. This CDR3 is CASSQSGQANSGANVLTF. The CDR3 DNA reads TGTGCCAGCAGCCAATCGGGACAGGCGAACTCTGGGGCCAACGTCCTGACTTTC.

The rearrangement joins TRBV1 to TRBJ2-3; the tabulated D call, TRBD2, remains unverified against the DNA. TRBV1 is listed as a pseudogene. The CDR3 sequence is 17 residues long. CDR3 in DNA: TGCACCAGCAGCCACATACTAGCGGGGGGGAGCACAGATACGCAGTATTTT. It encodes CTSSHILAGGSTDTQYF.

The rearrangement links TRBV7-2 to TRBJ2-1, with 11 bases fitting TRBD2. This CDR3 comprises 16 residues. Trimming took 1 base from V and 4 from J; bases not matched to a gene: 3. Germline CDR1 SGHTA, CDR2 FQGNSA. As DNA, the CDR3 is TGTGCCAGCAGCTTAGGACTAGCGGGGTCTTACAATGAGCAGTTCTTC. This codes for CASSLGLAGSYNEQFF.

The rearrangement links TRBV25-1 to TRBJ1-1; 9 bases align to TRBD1. V was pared by 5 bases and J by 5 bases, with 15 bases of the junction left unmatched. Germline CDR1 is MGHDK and CDR2 is SYGVNS. The CDR3 covers 17 residues. CDR3 in amino acids: CASSRPGGTGLGTEAFF. The CDR3 DNA is TGTGCCAGCAGTCGACCAGGGGGGACAGGGTTGGGAACTGAAGCTTTCTTT.

J is TRBJ2-5 and V is TRBV7-9; D might be TRBD1 (6 bases). The CDR3 sequence is 13 residues long. Per the germline V gene, CDR1 is SEHNR and CDR2 is FQNEAQ (reference sequence). Between the trimmed V and J ends, which lost 5 bases and 2 bases, there was a span of 9 bases. The CDR3 coding sequence is TGTGCCAGCAGCGCCCAGGGGCAAGAGACCCAGTACTTC. Translating it yields CASSAQGQETQYF.

This clone was seen a single time. The chain recombines TRBV29-1 with TRBJ1-1; 10 nucleotides align to TRBD1. V was clipped by 3 bases and J by 5 bases; unmatched bases: 6. Per the germline V gene, CDR1 is SQVTM and CDR2 is ANQGSEA. The CDR3 sequence is 14 residues long. The CDR3 DNA sequence: TGCAGCGTTGAGACGGGACAGGGGATGACTGAAGCTTTCTTT. It yields the protein CSVETGQGMTEAFF.

The CDR3 nucleotides read TGTGCCACCAAGGGGGGGTACAATGAGCAGTTCTTC. It codes for CATKGGYNEQFF. The V gene is TRBV24-1, the J gene TRBJ2-1, with D possibly being TRBD2 (7 bases). This CDR3 contains 12 residues. The germline V and J ends were trimmed by 8 bases and 4 bases, with 8 bases remaining between them. CDR1 is KGHDR and CDR2 is SFDVKD in the germline V gene.

The J gene is TRBJ1-2, the V gene TRBV12-3 or TRBV12-4; tentative D call: TRBD1 (5 bases). The CDR3 runs to 13 residues. Deletions cut 5 bases from V and 4 bases from J, with 11 bases between. CDR3 DNA sequence: TGTGCCAGCAGTACAACAGGAATCTATGGCTACACCTTC. Translation gives CASSTTGIYGYTF.

The J gene is TRBJ1-2, the V gene TRBV7-9; D perhaps matches TRBD1 (5 bases). This CDR3 contains 15 residues. Between the trimmed V and J ends, which lost 3 bases and 1 base, there was a span of 12 bases. CDR1 and CDR2 (germline): SEHNR, FQNEAQ (reference sequence). CDR3 region: CASSFRDLFNYGYTF. The CDR3, as DNA: TGTGCCAGCAGCTTCAGGGATTTGTTTAACTATGGCTACACCTTC.

This chain uses TRBV5-8 with TRBJ2-4; D might be TRBD2 (6 bases). Trimming removed 4 bases at V and 0 bases at J, with 17 bases between. This CDR3 has 17 amino acids. CDR1 and CDR2 (germline): SGHTS, YDEGEE. As DNA, the CDR3 is TGTGCCAGCAGCGATCCTGCGGGGCCTCTAGCCAAAAACATTCAGTACTTC. Translating it yields CASSDPAGPLAKNIQYF.

The V and J genes are TRBV29-1 and TRBJ2-7, with 8 bases aligning to TRBD1. Germline trimming cut 7 bases from V and 7 bases from J; bases unmatched to any gene: 9. The germline gives CDR1 SQVTM, CDR2 ANQGSEA. This CDR3 is 12 amino acids long. The CDR3 region has the DNA TGCAGCGCCGGACAGGGTGGTCAAGAGCAGTACTTC. Protein: CSAGQGGQEQYF.